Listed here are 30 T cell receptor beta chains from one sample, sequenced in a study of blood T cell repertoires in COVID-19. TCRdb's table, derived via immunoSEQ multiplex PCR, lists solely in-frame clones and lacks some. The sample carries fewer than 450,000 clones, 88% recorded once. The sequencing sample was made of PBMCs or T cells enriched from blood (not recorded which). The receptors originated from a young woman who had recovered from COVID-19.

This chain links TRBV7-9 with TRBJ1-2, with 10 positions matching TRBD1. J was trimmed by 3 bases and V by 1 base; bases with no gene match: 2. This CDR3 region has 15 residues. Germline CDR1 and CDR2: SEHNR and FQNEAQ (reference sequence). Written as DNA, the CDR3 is TGTGCCAGCAGCTTAGGGACAGGGGGTGACTATGGCTACACCTTC. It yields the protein CASSLGTGGDYGYTF.

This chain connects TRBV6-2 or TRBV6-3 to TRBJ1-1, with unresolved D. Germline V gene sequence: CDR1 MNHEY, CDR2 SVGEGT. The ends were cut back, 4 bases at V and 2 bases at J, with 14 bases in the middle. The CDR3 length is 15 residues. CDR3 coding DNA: TGTGCCAGCAGTTTGGGTCGACGGGGTAACACTGAAGCTTTCTTT. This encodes CASSLGRRGNTEAFF.

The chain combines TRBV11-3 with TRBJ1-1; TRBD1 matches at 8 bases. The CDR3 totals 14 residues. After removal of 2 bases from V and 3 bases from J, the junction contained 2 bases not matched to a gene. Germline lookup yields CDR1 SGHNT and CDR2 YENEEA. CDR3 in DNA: TGTGCCAGCAGCTTACAACAGGGGGACACTGAAGCTTTCTTT. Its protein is CASSLQQGDTEAFF.

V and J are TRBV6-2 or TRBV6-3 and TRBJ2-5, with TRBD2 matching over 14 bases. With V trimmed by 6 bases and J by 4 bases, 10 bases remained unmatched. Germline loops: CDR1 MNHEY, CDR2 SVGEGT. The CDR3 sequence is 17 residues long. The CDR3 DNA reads TGTGCCAGCAGCGGGACTAGCGGGGGAGCTTTCGGAGAGACCCAGTACTTC. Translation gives CASSGTSGGAFGETQYF.

Written as DNA, the CDR3 is TGTGCCTGGAGTGGGACAGGGCCCACTGAAGCTTTCTTT. Translated, it gives CAWSGTGPTEAFF. The J gene is TRBJ1-1, the V gene TRBV30; 8 nucleotides agree with TRBD1. This CDR3 contains 13 residues. The junction had 2 bases not matched to a gene; V was cut back by 1 base and J by 4 bases. Germline V CDR1 and CDR2: GTSNPN, SVGIG (reference sequence).

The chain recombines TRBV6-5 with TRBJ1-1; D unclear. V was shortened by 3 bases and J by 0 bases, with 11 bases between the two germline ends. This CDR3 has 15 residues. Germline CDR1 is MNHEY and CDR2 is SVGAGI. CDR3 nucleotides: TGTGCCAGCAGTTATAGTGGGCAGTTGAACACTGAAGCTTTCTTT. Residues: CASSYSGQLNTEAFF.

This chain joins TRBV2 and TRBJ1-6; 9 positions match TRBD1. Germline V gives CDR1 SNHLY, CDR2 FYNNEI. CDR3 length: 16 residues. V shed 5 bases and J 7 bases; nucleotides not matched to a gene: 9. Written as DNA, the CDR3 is TGTGCCAGCAGTTTAACGGGACAGGGTTTGAATTCACCCCTCCACTTT. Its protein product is CASSLTGQGLNSPLHF.

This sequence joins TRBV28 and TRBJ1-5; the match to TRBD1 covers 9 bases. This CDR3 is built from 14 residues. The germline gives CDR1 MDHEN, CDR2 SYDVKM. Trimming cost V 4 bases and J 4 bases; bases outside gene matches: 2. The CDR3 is CASSSGTGNQPQHF. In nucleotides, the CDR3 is TGTGCCAGCAGTTCCGGGACAGGGAATCAGCCCCAGCATTTT.

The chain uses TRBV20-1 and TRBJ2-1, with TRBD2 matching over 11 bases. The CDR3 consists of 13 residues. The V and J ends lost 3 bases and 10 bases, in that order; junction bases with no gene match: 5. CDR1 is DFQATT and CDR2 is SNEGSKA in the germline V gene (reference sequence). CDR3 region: CSASQSSGGEQFF. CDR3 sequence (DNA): TGCAGTGCTAGTCAGTCTAGCGGGGGGGAGCAGTTCTTC.

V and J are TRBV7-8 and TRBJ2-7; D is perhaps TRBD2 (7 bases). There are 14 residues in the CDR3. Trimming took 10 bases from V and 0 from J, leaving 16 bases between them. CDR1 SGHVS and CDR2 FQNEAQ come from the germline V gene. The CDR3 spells CATGGGGLSYEQYF. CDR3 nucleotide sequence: TGTGCCACGGGGGGCGGGGGCCTCTCCTACGAGCAGTACTTC.

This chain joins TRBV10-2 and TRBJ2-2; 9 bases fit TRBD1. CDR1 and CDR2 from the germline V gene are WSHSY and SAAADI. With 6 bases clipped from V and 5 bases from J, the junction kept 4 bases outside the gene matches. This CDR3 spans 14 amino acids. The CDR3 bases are TGCGCCAGCAGGGACAGGGGAGAAACCGGGGAGCTGTTTTTT. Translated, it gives CASRDRGETGELFF.

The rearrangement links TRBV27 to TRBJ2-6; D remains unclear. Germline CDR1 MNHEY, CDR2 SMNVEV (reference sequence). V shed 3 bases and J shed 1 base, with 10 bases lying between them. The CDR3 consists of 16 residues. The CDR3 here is CASSFPTGSGANVLTF. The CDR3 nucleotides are TGTGCCAGCAGTTTCCCGACGGGTTCTGGGGCCAACGTCCTGACTTTC.

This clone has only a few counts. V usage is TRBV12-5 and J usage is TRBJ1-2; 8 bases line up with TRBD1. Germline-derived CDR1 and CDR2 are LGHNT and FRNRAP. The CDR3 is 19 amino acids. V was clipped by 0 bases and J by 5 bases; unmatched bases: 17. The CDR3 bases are TGTGCTAGTGGTTTGGTGGTCGATTACATAGACAGGGGCAGATATGGCTACACCTTC. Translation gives CASGLVVDYIDRGRYGYTF. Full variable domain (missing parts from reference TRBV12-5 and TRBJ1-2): DARVTQTPRHKVTEMGQEVTMRCQPILGHNTVFWYRQTMMQGLELLAYFRNRAPLDDSGMPKDRFSAEMPDATLATLKIQPSEPRDSAVYFCASGLVVDYIDRGRYGYTFGSGTRLTVV.

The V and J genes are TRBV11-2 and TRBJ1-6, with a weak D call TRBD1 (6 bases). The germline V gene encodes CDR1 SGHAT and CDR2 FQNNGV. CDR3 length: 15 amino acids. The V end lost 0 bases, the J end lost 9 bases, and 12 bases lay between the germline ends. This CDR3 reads CASSLDNRVGSPLHF. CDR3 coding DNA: TGTGCCAGCAGCTTAGATAACAGGGTGGGTTCACCCCTCCACTTT.

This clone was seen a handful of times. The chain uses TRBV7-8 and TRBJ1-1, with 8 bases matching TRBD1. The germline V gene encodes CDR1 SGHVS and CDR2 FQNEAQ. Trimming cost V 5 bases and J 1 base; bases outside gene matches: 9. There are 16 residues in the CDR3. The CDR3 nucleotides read TGTGCCAGCAGCCTCCTAAGCGGGACAGGGAACACTGAAGCTTTCTTT. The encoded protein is CASSLLSGTGNTEAFF. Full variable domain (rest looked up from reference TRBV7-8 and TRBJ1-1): GAGVSQSPRYKVAKRGQDVALRCDPISGHVSLFWYQQALGQGPEFLTYFQNEAQLDKSGLPSDRFFAERPEGSVSTLKIQRTQQEDSAVYLCASSLLSGTGNTEAFFGQGTRLTVV.

Written as DNA, the CDR3 is TGTGCCAGCAGTTTAGAGCGGGCCCCACGGGATGAGCAGTTCTTC. Encoded protein: CASSLERAPRDEQFF. The gene calls are TRBV27 and TRBJ2-1; TRBD2 might be the D (6 bases). CDR3 length equals 15 residues. V was clipped by 2 bases and J by 8 bases, with 16 bases between them. Looked up from germline, CDR1 is MNHEY and CDR2 is SMNVEV (reference sequence).

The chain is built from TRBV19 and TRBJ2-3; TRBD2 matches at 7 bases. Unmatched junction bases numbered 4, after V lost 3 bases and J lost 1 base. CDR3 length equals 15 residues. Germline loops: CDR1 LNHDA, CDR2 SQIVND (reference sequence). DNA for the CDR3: TGTGCCAGTAGTATTCTGGCGGGGGGCACAGATACGCAGTATTTT. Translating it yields CASSILAGGTDTQYF.

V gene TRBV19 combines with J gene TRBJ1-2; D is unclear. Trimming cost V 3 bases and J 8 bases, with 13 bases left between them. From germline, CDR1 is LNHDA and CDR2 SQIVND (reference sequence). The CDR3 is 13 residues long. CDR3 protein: CASSMKTVRGYTF. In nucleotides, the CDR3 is TGTGCCAGTAGTATGAAGACTGTTCGGGGCTACACCTTC.

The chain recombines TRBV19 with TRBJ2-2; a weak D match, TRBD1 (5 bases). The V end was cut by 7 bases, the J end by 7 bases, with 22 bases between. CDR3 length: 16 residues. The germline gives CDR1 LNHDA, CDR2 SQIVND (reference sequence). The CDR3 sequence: CASTVDSPWEVGELFF. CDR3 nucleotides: TGTGCCAGTACCGTAGACAGCCCTTGGGAAGTCGGGGAGCTGTTTTTT.

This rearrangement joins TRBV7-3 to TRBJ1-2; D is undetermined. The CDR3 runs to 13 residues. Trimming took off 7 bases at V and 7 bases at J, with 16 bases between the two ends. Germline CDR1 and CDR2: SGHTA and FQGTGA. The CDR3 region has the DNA TGTGCCAGCAAGGAAGGGCTAGGAGGTGGCTACACCTTC. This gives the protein CASKEGLGGGYTF.

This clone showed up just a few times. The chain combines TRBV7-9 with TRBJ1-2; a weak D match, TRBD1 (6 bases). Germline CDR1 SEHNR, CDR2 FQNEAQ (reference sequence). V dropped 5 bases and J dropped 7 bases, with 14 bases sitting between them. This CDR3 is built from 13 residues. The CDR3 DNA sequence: TGTGCCAGCAGCCCTGGGGACAATCCTGGCTACACCTTC. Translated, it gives CASSPGDNPGYTF. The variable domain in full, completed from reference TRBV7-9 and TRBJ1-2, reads DTGVSQNPRHKITKRGQNVTFRCDPISEHNRLYWYRQTLGQGPEFLTYFQNEAQLEKSRLLSDRFSAERPKGSFSTLEIQRTEQGDSAMYLCASSPGDNPGYTFGSGTRLTVV.

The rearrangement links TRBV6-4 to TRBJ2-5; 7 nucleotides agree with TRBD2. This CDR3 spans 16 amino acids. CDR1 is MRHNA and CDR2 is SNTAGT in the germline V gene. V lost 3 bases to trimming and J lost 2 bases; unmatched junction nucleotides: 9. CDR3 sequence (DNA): TGTGCCAGCAGTGAGAGGGCAGGGAGGGGTCAAGAGACCCAGTACTTC. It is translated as CASSERAGRGQETQYF.

The CDR3 here is CSVEITVNTEAFF. CDR3 DNA: TGCAGCGTTGAAATTACAGTGAACACTGAAGCTTTCTTT. The chain has TRBV29-1 and TRBJ1-1; D is ambiguous. Germline V gives CDR1 SQVTM, CDR2 ANQGSEA. Trimming shortened V by 2 bases and J by 0 bases, and 7 bases separated the two germline ends. The CDR3 has 13 amino acids.

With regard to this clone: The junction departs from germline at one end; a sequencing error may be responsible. In nucleotides, the CDR3 is TGTGCTAGCAGCTTAGAGTCCCGGACTGAGTATAATTCACCCCTCCACTTT. Translated: CASSLESRTEYNSPLHF. The chain joins TRBV7-7 to TRBJ1-6; D gene uncertain. The CDR3 has 17 residues. The V gene's germline CDR1 is SSHAT and CDR2 FNYEAQ (reference sequence). Combining the CDR3 with reference TRBV7-7 and TRBJ1-6 gives the whole variable domain GAGVSQSPRYKVTKRGQDVTLRCDPISSHATLYWYQQALGQGPEFLTYFNYEAQPDKSGLPSDRFSAERPEGSISTLTIQRTEQRDSAMYRCASSLESRTEYNSPLHFGNGTRLTVT.

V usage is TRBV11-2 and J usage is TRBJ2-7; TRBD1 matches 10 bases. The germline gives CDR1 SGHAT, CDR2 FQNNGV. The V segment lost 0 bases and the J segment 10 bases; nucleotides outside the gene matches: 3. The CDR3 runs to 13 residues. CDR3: CASSLETGGEQYF. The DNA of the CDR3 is TGTGCCAGCAGCTTAGAGACAGGGGGCGAACAGTACTTC. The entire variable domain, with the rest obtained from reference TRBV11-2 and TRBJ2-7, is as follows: EAGVAQSPRYKIIEKRQSVAFWCNPISGHATLYWYQQILGQGPKLLIQFQNNGVVDDSQLPKDRFSAERLKGVDSTLKIQPAKLEDSAVYLCASSLETGGEQYFGPGTRLTVT.

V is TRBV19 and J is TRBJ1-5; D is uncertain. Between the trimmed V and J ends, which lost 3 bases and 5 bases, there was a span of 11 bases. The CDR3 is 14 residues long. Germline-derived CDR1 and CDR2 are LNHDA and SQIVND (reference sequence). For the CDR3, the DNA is TGTGCCAGTAGTATCCCGGGAATTTATCAGCCCCAGCATTTT. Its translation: CASSIPGIYQPQHF.

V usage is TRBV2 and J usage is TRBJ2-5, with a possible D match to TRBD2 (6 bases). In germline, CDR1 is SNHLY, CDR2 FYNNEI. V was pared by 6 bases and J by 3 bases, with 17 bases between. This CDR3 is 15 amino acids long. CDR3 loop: CASSPLAGSKETQYF. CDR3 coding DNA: TGTGCCAGCAGCCCCCTGGCGGGGAGTAAAGAGACCCAGTACTTC.

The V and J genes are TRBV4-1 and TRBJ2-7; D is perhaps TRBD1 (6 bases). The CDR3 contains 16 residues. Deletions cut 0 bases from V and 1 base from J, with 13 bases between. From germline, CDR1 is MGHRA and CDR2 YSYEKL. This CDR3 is CASSQDKEQGSYEQYF. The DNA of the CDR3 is TGCGCCAGCAGCCAAGATAAGGAACAGGGTTCCTACGAGCAGTACTTC.

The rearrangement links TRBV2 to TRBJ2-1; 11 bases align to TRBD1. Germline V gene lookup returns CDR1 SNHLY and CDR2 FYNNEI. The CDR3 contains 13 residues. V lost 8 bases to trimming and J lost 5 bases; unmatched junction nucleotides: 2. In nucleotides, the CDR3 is TGTGCCAGCGGGGACAGGGGGGACAATGAGCAGTTCTTC. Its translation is CASGDRGDNEQFF.

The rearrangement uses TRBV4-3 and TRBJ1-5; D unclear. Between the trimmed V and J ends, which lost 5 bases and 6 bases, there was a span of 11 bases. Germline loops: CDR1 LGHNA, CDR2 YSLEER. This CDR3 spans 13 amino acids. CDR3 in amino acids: CASSSQVLQPQHF. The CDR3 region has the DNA TGCGCCAGCAGCAGTCAGGTGCTTCAGCCCCAGCATTTT.